The rows below give T cell receptor beta chains drawn from one sample of a study of blood T cell repertoires in COVID-19. Repertoires were generated with immunoSEQ multiplex PCR, while TCRdb's copy carries only in-frame clones and drops some. This table has around 210,000 clones, 75% to 85% appearing once. Input material: peripheral blood. The receptors stem from a man aged 50-59 years with COVID-19, enrolled during active disease. The CDR3 runs from the conserved cysteine through the conserved F or W. The order of the fields is D gene, V gene, clone size, J gene, CDR3 DNA, CDR3 protein. D genes are given only for firm matches. Clone size is shown for a subset of rows, as once, few, many or a class of expanded clone.

>.|TRBV9|.|TRBJ2-7
TGTGCCAGCAGCGTTCTCCAGGGAGGCGAGCAGTACTTC
CASSVLQGGEQYF
>.|TRBV12-3/TRBV12-4|.|TRBJ2-1
TGTGCCAGCACGGGTAGCTCCTACAATGAGCAGTTCTTC
CASTGSSYNEQFF
>TRBD1|TRBV6-5|.|TRBJ1-5
TGTGCCAGCAGTTACCGGACAGGGAGTCAGCCCCAGCATTTT
CASSYRTGSQPQHF
>.|TRBV2|.|TRBJ1-6
TGTGCCAGCAGTGAAAGGGGTCCACAAGAAACCTATAATTCACCCCTCCACTTT
CASSERGPQETYNSPLHF
>TRBD1|TRBV29-1|.|TRBJ2-5
TGCAGCGTTGTTGGGCAGGGGGTAGAGACCCAGTACTTC
CSVVGQGVETQYF
>.|TRBV2|.|TRBJ2-2
TGTGCCAGCAGTGGGGCGGGATACACCGGGGAGCTGTTTTTT
CASSGAGYTGELFF
>.|TRBV19|.|TRBJ2-7
TGTGCCAGTAGTATAGAACAGGGATACGAGCAGTACTTC
CASSIEQGYEQYF
>.|TRBV4-1|.|TRBJ1-1
TGCGCCAGCAGCCAAGAACCAGGGCTCCAGGGGAACACTGAAGCTTTCTTT
CASSQEPGLQGNTEAFF
>.|TRBV4-3|few|TRBJ2-7
TGCGCCAGCAGCCAAGAGGGCCAGACCTCCTACGAGCAGTACTTC
CASSQEGQTSYEQYF
>.|TRBV4-1|few|TRBJ2-7
TGCGCCAGCAGCCAAGATAACAGGGAAAGCTACGAGCAGTACTTC
CASSQDNRESYEQYF
>.|TRBV6-2/TRBV6-3|.|TRBJ1-5
TGTGCCAGCAGTTACTTACTCGGGGGACTGGAAGGTAATCAGCCCCAGCATTTT
CASSYLLGGLEGNQPQHF
>.|TRBV18|.|TRBJ1-2
TGTGCCAGCTCACCGCGGGATCCCAACTATGGCTACACCTTC
CASSPRDPNYGYTF
>TRBD2|TRBV6-1|.|TRBJ2-1
TGTGCCAGCAGTGAAGTCGGCGGGGGGGCGGGAAATGAGCAGTTCTTC
CASSEVGGGAGNEQFF
>.|TRBV5-4|.|TRBJ2-5
TGTGCCAGCAGCAAGGGGGAGACCCAGTACTTC
CASSKGETQYF
>.|TRBV28|.|TRBJ1-2
TGTGCCAGCAGGTCTCTTCCGTCTATTAACTATGGCTACACCTTC
CASRSLPSINYGYTF
>TRBD2|TRBV5-5|many|TRBJ2-2
TGTGCCAGCAGCTTGGTTAGCGGGACCGGGGAGCTGTTTTTT
CASSLVSGTGELFF
>.|TRBV30|.|TRBJ1-1
TGTGCCTGGAGTGTACCCTACCGGTCTGAAGCTTTCTTT
CAWSVPYRSEAFF
>TRBD1|TRBV4-2|.|TRBJ1-2
TGTGCCAGCAGCCAAGCCGAGGGACAGGCTTATGGCTACACCTTC
CASSQAEGQAYGYTF
>TRBD2|TRBV10-1|.|TRBJ2-3
TGCGCCAGCAGTGAACGCGGGGGACCAAAAACGGCCACAGATACGCAGTATTTT
CASSERGGPKTATDTQYF
>TRBD2|TRBV6-5|.|TRBJ2-7
TGTGCCAGCAGTTCCCTAGCGGACTCCTACGAGCAGTACTTC
CASSSLADSYEQYF
>TRBD2|TRBV6-5|many|TRBJ2-3
TGTGCCAGCAGAGAGCTTAGCGGGGGCACAGATACGCAGTATTTT
CASRELSGGTDTQYF
>.|TRBV28|.|TRBJ1-2
TGTGCCAGCAGTTTAAGGACAGACTATGGCTACACCTTC
CASSLRTDYGYTF
>.|TRBV30|.|TRBJ1-5
TGTGCCTGGGGGCGGGTAAATCAGCCCCAGCATTTT
CAWGRVNQPQHF
>TRBD2|TRBV5-4|.|TRBJ2-5
TGTGCCAGCAGCTTGAGGGCGGGGGGGGAAGAGACCCAGTACTTC
CASSLRAGGEETQYF
>.|TRBV28|.|TRBJ1-3
TGTGCCAGCAGTTCCACTGGTACCCGAAGCTCTGGAAACACCATATATTTT
CASSSTGTRSSGNTIYF
>.|TRBV5-4|.|TRBJ2-3
TGTGCCAGCACCTCTGGACAGAAAAATACGCAGTATTTT
CASTSGQKNTQYF
>TRBD1|TRBV5-5|.|TRBJ1-4
TGTGCCAGCAGCTTGACAGGGGGCGTTGAAAAACTGTTTTTT
CASSLTGGVEKLFF
>TRBD1|TRBV11-2|once|TRBJ2-2
TGTGCCAGCAGTCGGGACAGGGGGGACACCGGGGAGCTGTTTTTT
CASSRDRGDTGELFF
>TRBD2|TRBV4-2|.|TRBJ2-3
TGTGCCAGCAGCCATAGCGGGGGGGCCCCAGATACGCAGTATTTT
CASSHSGGAPDTQYF
>.|TRBV5-1|.|TRBJ2-5
TGCGCCAGCAGCCAGGGGTACGGGTCGCAAGAGACCCAGTACTTC
CASSQGYGSQETQYF
>TRBD1|TRBV2|.|TRBJ1-1
TGTGCCAGCAGTGAACCCCAGGACAGGGACGACACTGAAGCTTTCTTT
CASSEPQDRDDTEAFF
>TRBD2|TRBV6-5|.|TRBJ2-1
TGTGCCAGCAGTTACACCGGACTAGCGGGGGGGAATGAGCAGTTCTTC
CASSYTGLAGGNEQFF
>.|TRBV30|.|TRBJ1-5
TGTGCCTGGAGTGTTGGCAGTCTTCATCAGCCCCAGCATTTT
CAWSVGSLHQPQHF
>.|TRBV4-1|many|TRBJ2-6
TGCGCCAGCAGCCAAGAGTCCAGCTCTGGGGCCAACGTCCTGACTTTC
CASSQESSSGANVLTF
>TRBD1|TRBV3-1/TRBV3-2|.|TRBJ1-5
TGTGCCAGCAGCCCGACAGGGGGTAGCAATCAGCCCCAGCATTTT
CASSPTGGSNQPQHF
>.|TRBV29-1|.|TRBJ1-1
TGCAGCGTGGATCCGGGACAAAAGTCCTGGGACACTGAAGCTTTCTTT
CSVDPGQKSWDTEAFF
>.|TRBV6-5|.|TRBJ1-3
TGTGCCAGCAATCAGGGATGGGGAAACACCATATATTTT
CASNQGWGNTIYF
>TRBD1|TRBV27|few|TRBJ1-2
TGTGCCAGCAGTTTGACAGGGGCCCCTAGCTATGGCTACACCTTC
CASSLTGAPSYGYTF
>.|TRBV27|.|TRBJ2-7
TGTGCCAGCCAACCGGGACTTCCTTCCTACGAGCAGTACTTC
CASQPGLPSYEQYF
>.|TRBV25-1|.|TRBJ1-1
TGTGCCAGCAGTGAAGCGGGGCGGAACACTGAAGCTTTCTTT
CASSEAGRNTEAFF
>TRBD1|TRBV5-4|.|TRBJ1-3
TGTGCCAGCAGCTTGGCCGCGGGACAGGGAACTGGAAACACCATATATTTT
CASSLAAGQGTGNTIYF
>TRBD2|TRBV4-2|.|TRBJ2-5
TGTGCCAGCAGCCAAGTTAGCGGGAGGAGCCAAGAGACCCAGTACTTC
CASSQVSGRSQETQYF
>TRBD1|TRBV12-3/TRBV12-4|.|TRBJ1-6
TGTGCCAGCACCGCAGGGGGATATTCACCCCTCCACTTT
CASTAGGYSPLHF
>TRBD1|TRBV5-6|few|TRBJ1-5
TGTGCCAGCAGTCGGGGACAGATCAATCAGCCCCAGCATTTT
CASSRGQINQPQHF
>TRBD1|TRBV2|.|TRBJ1-1
TGTGCCGGGACAGGGATGAACACTGAAGCTTTCTTT
CAGTGMNTEAFF
>TRBD2|TRBV19|.|TRBJ2-4
TGTGCCACCGGGGGGACCGGAGGGAGCATTCAGTACTTC
CATGGTGGSIQYF
>.|TRBV6-5|.|TRBJ1-3
TGTGCCAGCAGTTATGGCCAAAGCTCTGGAAACACCATATATTTT
CASSYGQSSGNTIYF
>.|TRBV10-3|.|TRBJ2-3
TGTGCCATCAGGGGGGCCACCACAGATACGCAGTATTTT
CAIRGATTDTQYF
>.|TRBV9|.|TRBJ2-1
TGTGCCAGCAGCCCTCGGGGAACAAGGGATGAGCAGTTCTTC
CASSPRGTRDEQFF
>TRBD2|TRBV27|.|TRBJ2-1
TGTGCCAGCAGACCCCAACTAGCGGGGTTTTATGAGCAGTTCTTC
CASRPQLAGFYEQFF
>.|TRBV15|.|TRBJ1-3
TGTGCCACCAGCAGAGATCCACCGGGAGGAAACACCATATATTTT
CATSRDPPGGNTIYF
>.|TRBV2|.|TRBJ1-1
TGTGCCAGCAGTGAAGGACCCCCGGGGATGAACACTGAAGCTTTCTTT
CASSEGPPGMNTEAFF
>TRBD1|TRBV29-1|.|TRBJ1-6
TGCAGCGTCGGACAGGACTATAATTCACCCCTCCACTTT
CSVGQDYNSPLHF
>.|TRBV19|.|TRBJ1-5
TGTGCCAGTAGTATCGGTTCCATCGCGGGCAATCAGCCCCAGCATTTT
CASSIGSIAGNQPQHF
>.|TRBV25-1|.|TRBJ1-4
TGTGCCAGCAGGGGCCAAACAACTAATGAAAAACTGTTTTTT
CASRGQTTNEKLFF
>TRBD1|TRBV4-2|.|TRBJ1-1
TGTGCCAGCAGCGAAGACAGGGGCAACACTGAAGCTTTCTTT
CASSEDRGNTEAFF
>.|TRBV10-3|.|TRBJ1-5
TGTGCCATCAGTGAGTCAGGGGCGGGAGGAAATCAGCCCCAGCATTTT
CAISESGAGGNQPQHF